Shown below are 10 T cell receptor beta chains from a single sample sequenced in a study of blood T cell repertoires in COVID-19. The table came from immunoSEQ multiplex PCR; TCRdb's copy has only in-frame clones and leaves some out. This sample has tens of thousands of clones; nearly 90% occur once, and the top ten carry around 46%. Sequencing was carried out using peripheral blood. Every receptor here comes from a woman in her sixties or seventies with COVID-19, enrolled during active disease.

The chain combines TRBV11-2 with TRBJ1-2; D may be TRBD1 (5 bases). The CDR3 runs to 14 residues. Germline CDR1 and CDR2: SGHAT and FQNNGV. Trimming cost V 5 bases and J 0 bases, with 10 bases left between them. The CDR3 spells CASSRQISNYGYTF. As DNA, the CDR3 is TGTGCCAGCAGCCGACAGATTTCTAACTATGGCTACACCTTC.

The chain recombines TRBV4-1 with TRBJ1-1, with D uncertain. CDR1 is MGHRA and CDR2 is YSYEKL in the germline V gene. The length of the CDR3 is 15 residues. V lost 2 bases, J lost 4 bases, and 14 bases lay in between. The CDR3 loop reads CASSQSRTAGTEAFF. CDR3 bases: TGCGCCAGCAGCCAATCGAGGACCGCGGGCACTGAAGCTTTCTTT.

This chain links TRBV9 with TRBJ1-5, with a tentative D call TRBD1 (6 bases). The length of the CDR3 is 14 residues. V lost 2 bases and J lost 1, with 7 bases in between. CDR1 and CDR2 from the germline V gene are SGDLS and YYNGEE. The CDR3 DNA reads TGTGCCAGCAGCGTGGACAGCAGCAATCAGCCCCAGCATTTT. This encodes CASSVDSSNQPQHF. Variable domain in full (rest from reference TRBV9 and TRBJ1-5): DSGVTQTPKHLITATGQRVTLRCSPRSGDLSVYWYQQSLDQGLQFLIQYYNGEERAKGNILERFSAQQFPDLHSELNLSSLELGDSALYFCASSVDSSNQPQHFGDGTRLSIL.

The chain links TRBV9 to TRBJ2-2, with D perhaps TRBD1 (6 bases). The CDR3 has 16 amino acids. Trimming shortened V by 4 bases and J by 0 bases, and 13 bases separated the two germline ends. CDR1 and CDR2 from the germline V gene are SGDLS and YYNGEE. The CDR3, as DNA: TGTGCCAGCAGCCTCGGACAGACTTCGAACACCGGGGAGCTGTTTTTT. Residues: CASSLGQTSNTGELFF.

The rearrangement links TRBV3-1 (or the pseudogene TRBV3-2) to TRBJ1-2, with 7 bases aligning to TRBD1. From germline, CDR1 is LGHDT and CDR2 YNNKEL (reference sequence). The junction had 31 bases not matched to a gene; V was cut back by 2 bases and J by 1 base. CDR3 length: 24 residues. CDR3 coding DNA: TGTGCCAGCAGCCAATACCTGGACAGGACAAAAACTTTGACATCTCTAATCTTTAACTATGGCTACACCTTC. This translates into CASSQYLDRTKTLTSLIFNYGYTF.

The J gene is TRBJ2-2, the V gene TRBV29-1; 9 bases align to TRBD1. This CDR3 region has 14 residues. The trim removed 4 bases at V and 4 bases at J, leaving 4 bases unmatched. Germline V gene data show CDR1 as SQVTM and CDR2 as ANQGSEA. Here the CDR3 DNA reads TGCAGCGTTGGGACAGGGGTGGGCACCGGGGAGCTGTTTTTT. Its protein product is CSVGTGVGTGELFF.

The gene calls are TRBV2 and TRBJ1-1, with 7 bases matching TRBD1. Trimming took 6 bases from V and 1 from J; bases not matched to a gene: 5. CDR1 and CDR2 (germline): SNHLY, FYNNEI. This CDR3 comprises 14 residues. CDR3 loop: CASSGTDSNTEAFF. DNA for the CDR3: TGTGCCAGCAGCGGGACAGATTCGAACACTGAAGCTTTCTTT.

The V gene is TRBV4-3, the J gene TRBJ1-3; 7 bases fit TRBD1. The CDR3 has 17 residues. Germline CDR1 and CDR2: LGHNA and YSLEER. After removal of 3 bases from V and 0 bases from J, the junction contained 8 bases not matched to a gene. The CDR3 sequence is CASSQGTEALSGNTIYF. The CDR3 coding sequence is TGCGCCAGCAGCCAGGGGACAGAAGCTCTCTCTGGAAACACCATATATTTT.

The chain joins TRBV6-5 to TRBJ2-4; D ambiguous. CDR1 and CDR2 from the germline V gene are MNHEY and SVGAGI. V lost 10 bases, J lost 5 bases, and 12 bases lay in between. The CDR3 is made up of 12 amino acids. The CDR3 is CATRGLQNIQYF. The CDR3 DNA reads as TGTGCCACACGAGGTTTACAAAACATTCAGTACTTC.

The gene calls are TRBV5-1 and TRBJ2-1, with TRBD1 identical over 8 bases. Trimming at V came to 1 base and at J to 7 bases, leaving 13 bases not matched to a gene. Germline V CDR1 and CDR2: SGHRS, YFSETQ. The CDR3 extends over 17 amino acids. The DNA for the CDR3 is TGCGCCAGCAGCTTGAGTTTGACAGGGGACACATCGAATGAGCAGTTCTTC. Translation: CASSLSLTGDTSNEQFF.